This T cell receptor (beta chain) was identified in a study of T cells after yellow fever vaccination. Across the study: When fractions had low cell numbers, they were prepared with SMART-Seq v4 Ultra Low Input. Study-wide results and caveats: Almost every vaccine-responding clonotype was undetectable in sorted memory subsets on day 0.

This clonotype was recorded many times. Making TCR cDNA involved 5'RACE template switching, which added UMIs and a universal primer site. TCRdb reprocessed the 5' RACE reads with MiXCR, giving one entry per CDR3 protein. This sample yields about 25,000 distinct CDR3 sequences, of which roughly 3.2% are seen a single time; 0.98% belongs to the top ten. Trimming left V 7 bases short and J 8 bases short, with 15 bases between. The CDR3 length is 14 residues. CDR1 is SNHLY, CDR2 FYNNEI, per germline. The gene calls are TRBV2 and TRBJ1-6; a weak D match, TRBD1 (5 bases). The clonotype originates from a man between 18 and 35 years old who received the YFV17D yellow fever vaccine. The input for sequencing was PBMCs, either bulk or a sorted T-cell subset (CD4+, CD8+, memory, or dextramer-sorted; not recorded which), taken roughly seven weeks after the first yellow fever vaccination. CDR3 sequence: CASTLGEFYSPLHF. The CDR3 DNA reads as TGTGCCAGCACCTTAGGGGAGTTTTATTCACCCCTCCACTTT.